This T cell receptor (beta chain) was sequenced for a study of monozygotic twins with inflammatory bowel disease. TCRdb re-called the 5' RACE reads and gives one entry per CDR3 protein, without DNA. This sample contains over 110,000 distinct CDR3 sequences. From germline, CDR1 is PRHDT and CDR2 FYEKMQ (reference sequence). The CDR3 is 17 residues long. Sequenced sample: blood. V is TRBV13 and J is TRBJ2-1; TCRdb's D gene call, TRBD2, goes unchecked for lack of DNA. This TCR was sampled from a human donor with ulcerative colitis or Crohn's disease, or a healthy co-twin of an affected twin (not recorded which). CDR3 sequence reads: CASSLNPANPTYNEQFF.